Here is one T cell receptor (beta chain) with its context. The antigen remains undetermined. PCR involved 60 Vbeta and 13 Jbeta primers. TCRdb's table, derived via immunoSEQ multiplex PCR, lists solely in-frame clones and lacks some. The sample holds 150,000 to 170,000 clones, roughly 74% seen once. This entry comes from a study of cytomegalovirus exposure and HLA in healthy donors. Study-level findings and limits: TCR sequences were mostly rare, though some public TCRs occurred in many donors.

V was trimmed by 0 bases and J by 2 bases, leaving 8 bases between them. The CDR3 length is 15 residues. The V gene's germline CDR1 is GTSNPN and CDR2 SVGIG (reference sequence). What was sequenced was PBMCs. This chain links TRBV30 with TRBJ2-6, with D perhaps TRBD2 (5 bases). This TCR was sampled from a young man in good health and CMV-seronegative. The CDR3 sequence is CAWSVRETGANVLTF. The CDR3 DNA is TGTGCCTGGAGTGTACGGGAAACTGGGGCCAACGTCCTGACTTTC.